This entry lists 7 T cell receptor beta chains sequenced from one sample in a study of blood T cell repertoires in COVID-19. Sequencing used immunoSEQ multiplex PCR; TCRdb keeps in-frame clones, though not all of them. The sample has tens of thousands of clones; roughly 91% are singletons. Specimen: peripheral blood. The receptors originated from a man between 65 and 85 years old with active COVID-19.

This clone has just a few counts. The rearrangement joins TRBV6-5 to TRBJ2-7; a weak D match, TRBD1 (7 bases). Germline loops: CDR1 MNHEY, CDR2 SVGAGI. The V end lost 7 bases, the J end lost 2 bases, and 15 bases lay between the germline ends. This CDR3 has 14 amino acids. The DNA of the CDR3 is TGTGCCAGCACCGGGGGACAGTACACCTACGAGCAGTACTTC. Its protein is CASTGGQYTYEQYF.

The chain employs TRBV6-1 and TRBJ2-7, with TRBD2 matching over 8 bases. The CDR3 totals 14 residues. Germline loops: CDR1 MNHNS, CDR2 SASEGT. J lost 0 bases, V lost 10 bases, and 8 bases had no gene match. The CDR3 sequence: CATGRGGSSYEQYF. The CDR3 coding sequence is TGTGCCACCGGGAGGGGGGGGAGCTCCTACGAGCAGTACTTC.

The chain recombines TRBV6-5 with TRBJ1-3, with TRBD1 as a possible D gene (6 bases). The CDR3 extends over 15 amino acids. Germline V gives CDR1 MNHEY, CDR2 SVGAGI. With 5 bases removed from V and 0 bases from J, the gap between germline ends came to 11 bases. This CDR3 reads CASSPRQASGNTIYF. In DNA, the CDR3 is TGTGCCAGCAGTCCGAGACAGGCCTCTGGAAACACCATATATTTT.

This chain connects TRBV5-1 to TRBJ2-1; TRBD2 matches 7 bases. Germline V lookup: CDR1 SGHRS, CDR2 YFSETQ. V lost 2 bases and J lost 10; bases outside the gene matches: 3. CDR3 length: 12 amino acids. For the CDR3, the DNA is TGCGCCAGCAGCTTAACTAGCGACGAGCAGTTCTTC. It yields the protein CASSLTSDEQFF. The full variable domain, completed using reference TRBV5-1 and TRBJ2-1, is KAGVTQTPRYLIKTRGQQVTLSCSPISGHRSVSWYQQTPGQGLQFLFEYFSETQRNKGNFPGRFSGRQFSNSRSEMNVSTLELGDSALYLCASSLTSDEQFFGPGTRLTVL.

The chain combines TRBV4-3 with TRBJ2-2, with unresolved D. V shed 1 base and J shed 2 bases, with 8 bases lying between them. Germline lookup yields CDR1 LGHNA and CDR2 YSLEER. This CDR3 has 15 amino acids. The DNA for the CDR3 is TGCGCCAGCAGCCAAGTTCATGGCAACACCGGGGAGCTGTTTTTT. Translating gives CASSQVHGNTGELFF.

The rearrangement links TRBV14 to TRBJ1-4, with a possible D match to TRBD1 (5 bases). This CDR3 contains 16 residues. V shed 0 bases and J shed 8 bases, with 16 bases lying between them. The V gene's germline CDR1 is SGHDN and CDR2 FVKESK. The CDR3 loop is CASSQDRMGGREKLFF. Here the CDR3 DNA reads TGTGCCAGCAGCCAAGATCGGATGGGGGGTCGGGAAAAACTGTTTTTT.

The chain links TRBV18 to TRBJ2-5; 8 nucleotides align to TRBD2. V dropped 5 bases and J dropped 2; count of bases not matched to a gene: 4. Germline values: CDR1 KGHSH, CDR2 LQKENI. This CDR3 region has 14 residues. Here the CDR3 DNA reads TGTGCCAGCTCAATAGGGACTAGTCAAGAGACCCAGTACTTC. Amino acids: CASSIGTSQETQYF. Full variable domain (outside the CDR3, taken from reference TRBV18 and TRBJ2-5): NAGVMQNPRHLVRRRGQEARLRCSPMKGHSHVYWYRQLPEEGLKFMVYLQKENIIDESGMPKERFSAEFPKEGPSILRIQQVVRGDSAAYFCASSIGTSQETQYFGPGTRLLVL.